Detailed here is one T cell receptor (beta chain). Germline-derived CDR1 and CDR2 are MGHRA and YSYEKL. This CDR3 is built from 14 residues. The germline V and J ends were trimmed by 0 bases and 0 bases, with 4 bases remaining between them. Clones were sequenced by immunoSEQ multiplex PCR, and TCRdb holds only the in-frame ones, with some missing. The data hold tens of thousands of clones, with just over 90% observed a single time. The sample belongs to a study of brain T cells in children with intractable seizures. This TCR derives from a boy in the first two years of life with tuberous sclerosis and intractable seizures. This specimen was peripheral blood, taken at surgery. This chain joins TRBV4-1 and TRBJ2-3; D ambiguous. CDR3 region: CASSQDLSTDTQYF. The CDR3 coding sequence is TGCGCCAGCAGCCAAGATCTAAGCACAGATACGCAGTATTTT.